This T cell receptor beta chain is from a study of blood T cell repertoires in COVID-19 (dated by TCRdb to about 2020). In terms of the full investigation: Samples from collaborators originated in the United States, Italy and Spain and spanned both the acute and convalescent phases of COVID-19. The prospective study material was composed of cDNA or gDNA derived from T cells, B-cell-depleted T cells, or PBMCs. The dataset comprised deeply sampled blood TCRbeta repertoires from subjects exposed to, actively infected with, or recovered from COVID-19. The repertoires were released in a freely available public database intended as a resource for research on the immune response to SARS-CoV-2. Samples were obtained from the ongoing ImmuneRACE study (first 160 participants) and from some 1,200 subjects provided by 6 global collaborators. Sample metadata almost always included a de-identified subject ID, COVID-19 status, age in years and sex. Where available, HLA class I and class II types were taken from metadata supplied by the sample provider and were not determined by assay-based typing.

V has 0 bases trimmed and J has 9 bases trimmed; junction bases matching no gene number 10. Via the germline V gene (reference sequence), CDR1 is GTSNPN and CDR2 SVGIG. The CDR3 has 15 amino acids, counting the end cysteine and phenylalanine. CDR3 DNA is the only sequence kept; it has 45 bases, read in frame from the first base. Samples from volunteer blood donors who had recovered from COVID-19 were contributed by a second Seattle source. The collaborating institutions used their own protocols to collect whole blood in K2EDTA tubes. For TCRbeta analysis, collaborators shipped samples as frozen whole blood, isolated PBMCs, or DNA extracted from either of those sample types. TCRbeta CDR3 regions were amplified from genomic DNA using the immunoSEQ Assay, a bias-controlled multiplex PCR. In the authors' own workflow: Within the assay, amplification of reference gene primers was used to estimate how many nucleated cells each sample contained. Sequence reads were collapsed and filtered to measure the absolute abundance of every unique TCRbeta CDR3 rearrangement. Productive Simpson clonality was computed per sample as the square root of Simpson's diversity index over productive rearrangements. Entries here come from immuneACCESS through TCRdb and include only in-frame sequences with V and J called. Some clones fail to appear in such tables; in the studies checked, an unresolved V gene covers under half of the shortfall, and the cause of the remainder is unknown. That table is the source of V, J and clone size, and D and trimming were worked out from the DNA. This sample comprises about 170,000 clones, about 85% of them detected only once. The ten biggest clones cover roughly 1.1% of the sample.

The full study reports these points: The amount of clinical and demographic metadata varied by source and participant and was provided uncurated.

This clone was seen once. Its antigen has not been determined. No base-level quality is on record; no much larger clone is a single base apart. The receptor comes from a man in his sixties who had recovered from COVID-19. The chain links TRBV30 with TRBJ2-1, with 8 bases matching TRBD1. The sample comprised peripheral blood. The nucleotide sequence reads as follows: TGTGCCTGGAGTGTACTGGACAGGGAAGGGAGTGAGCAGTTCTTC. This sequence encodes CAWSVLDREGSEQFF. Reference TRBV30 and TRBJ2-1 genes cover what lies past the CDR3, so the full variable domain is SQTIHQWPATLVQPVGSPLSLECTVEGTSNPNLYWYRQAAGRGLQLLFYSVGIGQISSEVPQNLSASRPQDRQFILSSKKLLLSDSGFYLCAWSVLDREGSEQFFGPGTRLTVL.